This T cell receptor beta chain came from a study of blood T cells in healthy people across ages. Study outcomes and limitations: Long-lived and aged donors differed, with more naive CD4+ cells and higher diversity in the long-lived.

Russia was home to the donors, healthy Caucasian individuals aged roughly 6 to 90. About this clonotype: Its specificity is not known.

This CDR3 has 15 amino acids. Germline V lookup: CDR1 SEHNR, CDR2 FQNEAQ (reference sequence). V lost 4 bases, J lost 2 bases, and 2 bases stayed unmatched. A second PCR of roughly 7 to 11 cycles used a sample-barcoded 5' primer and a J-beta primer mix. TCRdb reprocessed the 5' RACE reads with MiXCR, giving one entry per CDR3 protein. The sample consists of around 1,000,000 distinct CDR3 sequences, 20% to 25% of them appearing once. In addition, the sample was reused for a study of T cells of mothers and their children.

This TCR was sampled from a girl aged 2 to 10 in good health. The chain links TRBV7-9 to TRBJ2-7; 13 positions match TRBD2. The sample consisted of blood. The CDR3 DNA follows: TGTGCCAGCAGCTGGACTAGCGGGGGAACCTACGAGCAGTACTTC. It is translated as CASSWTSGGTYEQYF.